The rows below give T cell receptor beta chains drawn from one sample of a study of identical twins. One entry per CDR3 protein results from TCRdb running MiXCR on the 5' RACE reads. The data show 250,000 or so distinct CDR3 sequences, with roughly 8.7% seen just once and less than 4% held by the top ten. This same sample was also taken into another study, of yellow fever vaccine responses in identical twins.

Sequencing input: CD8+ T cells sorted from blood. The receptors shown here come from a woman younger than 30 in good health. CDR3s include the opening cysteine and the closing phenylalanine or tryptophan. The D gene is left open where the match is weak. For some rows the clone size is stated as once, few or many, or as a class when expanded; others skip it.

D gene | clone size | J gene | V gene | CDR3 protein | CDR3 DNA
. | . | TRBJ2-3 | TRBV21-1 | CASSKAGGQRTDTQYF | TGTGCCAGCAGCAAAGCTGGGGGGCAGCGCACAGATACGCAGTATTTT
TRBD1 | few | TRBJ2-7 | TRBV13 | CASSLGDRAGEQYF | TGTGCCAGCAGCTTAGGGGACAGGGCGGGCGAGCAGTACTTC
TRBD2 | many | TRBJ2-7 | TRBV4-3 | CASSQALADTYEQYF | TGCGCCAGCAGCCAAGCTCTAGCGGATACCTACGAGCAGTACTTC
TRBD2 | few | TRBJ2-1 | TRBV12-3/TRBV12-4 | CASSSSGTSGYNEQFF | TGTGCCAGCAGTTCCTCCGGGACTAGCGGTTACAATGAGCAGTTCTTC
. | few | TRBJ2-3 | TRBV9 | CASSSKGDTQYF | TGTGCCAGCAGCTCAAAGGGGGATACGCAGTATTTT
. | many | TRBJ2-2 | TRBV24-1 | CATSRAYTSRELFF | TGTGCCACCAGCCGGGCTTACACGTCCAGGGAGCTGTTTTTT
. | . | TRBJ2-1 | TRBV4-3 | CASSQETAREQFF | TGCGCCAGCAGCCAAGAAACGGCTCGGGAGCAGTTCTTC
. | . | TRBJ2-3 | TRBV7-9 | CASSRGQGGTQYF | TGTGCCAGCAGCAGGGGCCAAGGGGGTACGCAGTATTTT
TRBD2 | few | TRBJ2-1 | TRBV2 | CAISLGVKAGGIYNEQFF | TGTGCCATCAGTTTAGGGGTGAAGGCGGGGGGAATCTACAATGAGCAGTTCTTC
TRBD1 | many | TRBJ2-3 | TRBV5-1 | CASSLHRDRGYTDTQYF | TGCGCCAGCAGCTTACACCGGGACAGGGGATACACAGATACGCAGTATTTT
. | . | TRBJ2-5 | TRBV10-3 | CAIREDNQETQYF | TGTGCCATCAGGGAGGACAACCAAGAGACCCAGTACTTC
TRBD1 | many | TRBJ2-5 | TRBV5-6 | CASSSTGWETQYF | TGTGCCAGCAGCTCGACAGGGTGGGAGACCCAGTACTTC
. | few | TRBJ2-7 | TRBV7-2 | CASSLAEDSYEQYF | TGTGCCAGCAGCTTAGCCGAAGATTCCTACGAGCAGTACTTC
. | few | TRBJ2-5 | TRBV27 | CASSLRASEQETQYF | TGTGCCAGCAGTTTAAGGGCTAGCGAACAAGAGACCCAGTACTTC
TRBD2 | . | TRBJ2-5 | TRBV5-1 | CASSLGPSGGFQETQYF | TGCGCCAGCAGCTTGGGTCCTAGCGGGGGGTTCCAAGAGACCCAGTACTTC
. | few | TRBJ2-1 | TRBV12-3/TRBV12-4 | CASIGGAEDYNEQFF | TGTGCCAGCATAGGGGGGGCAGAAGACTACAATGAGCAGTTCTTC
. | few | TRBJ2-5 | TRBV7-8 | CASSKGSASAGTPSEETQYF | TGTGCCAGCAGCAAGGGAAGCGCCTCGGCCGGGACCCCCTCGGAGGAGACCCAGTACTTC